The 10 T cell receptor beta chains reported below all come from one sample, sequenced in a study of prognosis after radiotherapy for stage I lung cancer. Multiplex PCR in two rounds served to amplify TCR beta CDR3 from genomic DNA. Primers specific to each TRBV and TRBJ gene were used in first-round PCR. TCRdb re-analysed the multiplex PCR reads in MiXCR, keeping a single row per CDR3 protein. The data contain about 18,000 distinct CDR3 sequences, around 52% of them singletons. The sample consisted of PBMCs, taken before or after stereotactic body radiation therapy (not recorded which). Receptors originate from a donor at least 50 years old with non-small cell lung cancer.

CDR3 nucleotide sequence: TGTGCCATCACCCGGCGGGGTAGCTCCTACGAGCAGTACTTC. This codes for CAITRRGSSYEQYF. V and J are TRBV28 and TRBJ2-7; tentatively, D is TRBD2 (6 bases). The CDR3 consists of 14 residues. The germline gives CDR1 MDHEN, CDR2 SYDVKM. V shed 10 bases and J shed 0 bases, with 16 bases lying between them. The variable domain in full, with the rest retrieved from reference TRBV28 and TRBJ2-7, is DVKVTQSSRYLVKRTGEKVFLECVQDMDHENMFWYRQDPGLGLRLIYFSYDVKMKEKGDIPEGYSVSREKKERFSLILESASTNQTSMYLCAITRRGSSYEQYFGPGTRLTVT.

V usage is TRBV28 and J usage is TRBJ2-1; 10 nucleotides line up with TRBD1. The V gene's germline CDR1 is MDHEN and CDR2 SYDVKM. After removal of 4 bases from V and 0 bases from J, the junction contained 21 bases not matched to a gene. CDR3 size: 22 residues. CDR3 in DNA: TGTGCCAGCAGTTCTAAAATTTCCTCTTGGGACAGGGGCCTACGCTCCTACAATGAGCAGTTCTTC. Translating it yields CASSSKISSWDRGLRSYNEQFF.

V gene TRBV30 combines with J gene TRBJ2-2; D not resolved. Between the trimmed V and J ends, which lost 2 bases and 1 base, there was a span of 8 bases. Germline V lookup: CDR1 GTSNPN, CDR2 SVGIG (reference sequence). This CDR3 comprises 14 residues. The CDR3 reads CAWSSQVNTGELFF. CDR3 coding DNA: TGTGCCTGGAGTAGCCAGGTGAACACCGGGGAGCTGTTTTTT.

A remark on this clonotype: One end of the junction does not line up with germline, which may come from a read error. The J gene is TRBJ2-7, the V gene TRBV20-1; D might be TRBD2 (5 bases). The germline V gene has CDR1 DFQATT and CDR2 SNEGSKA (reference sequence). CDR3 size: 14 residues. CDR3 nucleotides: TGCAGTTCTAGAGCTACGGGATGCTGGAAAGAGCAGTACTTC. Translated: CSSRATGCWKEQYF.

This clonotype has a count of ten or more. The chain combines TRBV6-2 or TRBV6-3 with TRBJ2-5; D is perhaps TRBD2 (6 bases). Germline V gene data show CDR1 as MNHEY and CDR2 as SVGEGT. V dropped 0 bases and J dropped 2 bases, with 10 bases sitting between them. This CDR3 spans 15 amino acids. The CDR3 sequence: CASSYSRRGQETQYF. Written as DNA, the CDR3 is TGTGCCAGCAGTTACTCGAGGAGGGGTCAAGAGACCCAGTACTTC.

This clonotype was counted a few times. The CDR3, as DNA: TGTGCCAGCAGTGTATTGTGGAGCTCCTACGAGCAGTACTTC. Translating it yields CASSVLWSSYEQYF. V usage is TRBV6-1 and J usage is TRBJ2-7; no clear D. This CDR3 contains 14 residues. The V gene lost 4 bases and the J gene lost 0 bases, with 10 bases spanning the gap. From germline, CDR1 is MNHNS and CDR2 SASEGT.

A note on this clonotype: A far larger clone is a single base away, which makes a read error likely. The V and J genes are TRBV11-2 and TRBJ1-2, with TRBD1 identical over 7 bases. The CDR3 totals 17 residues. In germline, CDR1 is SGHAT, CDR2 FQNNGV. The CDR3 DNA sequence: TGTACCAGCAGCCCCCGAAAGGGGGCTTCTTTCGTCTATGGCTACACCTTC. Its translation: CTSSPRKGASFVYGYTF.

This chain joins TRBV28 and TRBJ1-6, with D uncertain. The CDR3 spans 13 residues. Germline V gene sequence: CDR1 MDHEN, CDR2 SYDVKM. V dropped 8 bases and J dropped 10 bases, with 15 bases sitting between them. The CDR3 sequence is CASCWEQSSPLHF. As DNA, the CDR3 is TGTGCCAGCTGTTGGGAGCAATCGTCACCCCTCCACTTT. The full variable domain, in which reference TRBV28 and TRBJ1-6 provide the parts outside the CDR3, is DVKVTQSSRYLVKRTGEKVFLECVQDMDHENMFWYRQDPGLGLRLIYFSYDVKMKEKGDIPEGYSVSREKKERFSLILESASTNQTSMYLCASCWEQSSPLHFGNGTRLTVT.

The chain carries TRBV5-1 and TRBJ2-1; D not certain. Trimming shortened V by 5 bases and J by 4 bases, and 19 bases separated the two germline ends. This CDR3 has 16 residues. Germline-derived CDR1 and CDR2 are SGHRS and YFSETQ. The CDR3 reads CASRHGRPLGYNEQFF. The DNA of the CDR3 is TGCGCCAGCAGGCATGGTAGGCCCCTCGGTTACAATGAGCAGTTCTTC.

The rearrangement links TRBV2 to TRBJ1-5; D not certain. V was clipped by 3 bases and J by 3 bases, with 9 bases between them. Germline V lookup: CDR1 SNHLY, CDR2 FYNNEI. CDR3 length: 14 residues. The CDR3 region is CASSELGHNQPQHF. As DNA, the CDR3 is TGTGCCAGCAGTGAGTTAGGGCACAATCAGCCCCAGCATTTT.